The TCR beta chain under discussion was sequenced for a study of blood T cell repertoires in COVID-19. Profiling relied on immunoSEQ multiplex PCR, and the TCRdb table lists in-frame clones only, not all of them. This table has fewer than 200,000 clones, approximately 80% appearing once. In this sample, this clone turned up once. There are 15 residues in the CDR3. CDR1 and CDR2 (germline): SGDLS, YYNGEE. Deletions cut 4 bases from V and 9 bases from J, with 17 bases between. Sequenced input: PBMCs or T cells enriched from blood (not recorded which). This clonotype was sampled from a man aged 45 to 65 who had recovered from COVID-19. This chain links TRBV9 with TRBJ1-6, with a tentative D call TRBD1 (6 bases). The CDR3 DNA follows: TGTGCCAGCAGCAGAAGGACAGCGACGGGTTCACCCCTCCACTTT. This codes for CASSRRTATGSPLHF.